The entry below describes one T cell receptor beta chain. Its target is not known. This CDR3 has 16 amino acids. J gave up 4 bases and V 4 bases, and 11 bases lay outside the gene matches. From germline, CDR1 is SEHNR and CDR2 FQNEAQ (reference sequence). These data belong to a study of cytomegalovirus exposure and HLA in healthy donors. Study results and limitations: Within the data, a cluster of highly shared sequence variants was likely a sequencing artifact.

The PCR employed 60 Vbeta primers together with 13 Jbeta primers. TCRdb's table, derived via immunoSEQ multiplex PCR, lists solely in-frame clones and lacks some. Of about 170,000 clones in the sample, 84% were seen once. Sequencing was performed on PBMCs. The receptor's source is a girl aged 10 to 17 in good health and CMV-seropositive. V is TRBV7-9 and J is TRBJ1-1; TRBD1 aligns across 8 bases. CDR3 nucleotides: TGTGCCAGCAGCTCCGGAGGGACAGGTTCGTCCACTGAAGCTTTCTTT. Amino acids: CASSSGGTGSSTEAFF.